This TCR beta chain was retrieved from a study of blood T cells in healthy people across ages. Study-level findings and limits: Lack of knowledge of donor CMV status possibly confounded expanded clonotype changes.

The authors ran a second PCR of about 7 to 11 cycles using a sample-barcoded 5' primer and a J-beta primer mix. Per sample, CDR3-containing paired-end reads numbered at least 2.5 million. TCRdb called the 5' RACE reads again in MiXCR, with one record for every CDR3 protein. The repertoire has about 2 million distinct CDR3 sequences, less than 50% of them found once; the top ten carry 2.1%. The donors, aged 6 to 90, were healthy Caucasians from Russia. The amount of total RNA extracted per sample was at least 6 micrograms. On this clonotype: Antigen: not known.

Source material: blood. This sequence was found in a woman in her forties in good health.

CDR3 nucleotide sequence: TGTGCCAGCAGTTTGGTGGAATCCAACTATGGCTACACCTTC. This encodes CASSLVESNYGYTF. This chain connects TRBV12-3 or TRBV12-4 to TRBJ1-2, with D uncertain. This CDR3 region has 14 residues. Between the trimmed V and J ends, which lost 3 bases and 2 bases, there was a span of 10 bases.